This T cell receptor (beta chain) was sequenced during a study of chemoradiotherapy in HPV16-positive cancers. J was trimmed by 6 bases and V by 4 bases; bases with no gene match: 5. Per the germline V gene, CDR1 is SGHNT and CDR2 is YYREEE (reference sequence). This CDR3 region has 14 residues. Sequencing used immunoSEQ multiplex PCR; TCRdb keeps in-frame clones, though not all of them. The sample lists approximately 19,000 clones, about 90% occurring once. This clonotype was obtained from a human donor with HPV-associated anogenital cancer. Specimen: blood, collected from a patient who underwent chemoradiotherapy. The V and J genes are TRBV5-4 and TRBJ2-3; 10 bases agree with TRBD2. The CDR3 DNA reads as TGTGCCAGCAGCCGGACTAGCGGCGCCGATACGCAGTATTTT. Its translation is CASSRTSGADTQYF.